This entry lists 32 T cell receptor beta chains sequenced from one sample in a study of T cells in Graves' hyperthyroidism and ophthalmopathy. Amplification of TCR beta CDR3 regions was performed using RNA transcripts as template. A first-round RT-PCR of the TCR CDR3 used the HTBI primer set. TCRdb reprocessed the multiplex PCR reads with MiXCR, giving one entry per CDR3 protein. Of around 540,000 distinct CDR3 sequences in the sample, approximately 44% are singletons; the top ten hold roughly 8.2%. Sequencing input: peripheral blood or thyroid tissue (not recorded which). Every receptor here comes from a woman aged 18-30 years with Graves' hyperthyroidism.

The chain recombines TRBV5-1 with TRBJ2-2; no reliable D call. The CDR3 is 14 residues long. Trimming removed 0 bases from V and 4 bases from J, with 7 bases in between. CDR1 is SGHRS and CDR2 is YFSETQ in the germline V gene. CDR3 residues: CASSLVEVTGELFF. In DNA, the CDR3 is TGCGCCAGCAGCTTGGTTGAGGTCACCGGGGAGCTGTTTTTT.

This clonotype was counted at least ten times. V usage is TRBV9 and J usage is TRBJ1-1; D is undetermined. The germline gives CDR1 SGDLS, CDR2 YYNGEE. The CDR3 spans 13 residues. V was cut by 0 bases and J by 5 bases, with 8 bases left in between. The DNA of the CDR3 is TGTGCCAGCAGCGTAGATGTAGGGACTGAAGCTTTCTTT. Protein product: CASSVDVGTEAFF.

The rearrangement links TRBV7-2 to TRBJ2-7; the D is unclear. The V gene's germline CDR1 is SGHTA and CDR2 FQGNSA. This CDR3 is 14 amino acids long. Between the trimmed V and J ends, which lost 4 bases and 5 bases, there was a span of 15 bases. CDR3 in DNA: TGTGCCAGCAGCTCTGGGCCCCAAGGTGACGAGCAGTACTTC. It codes for CASSSGPQGDEQYF.

This clonotype was observed many times. V usage is TRBV2 and J usage is TRBJ1-1; the match to TRBD1 covers 7 bases. This CDR3 is built from 15 residues. In germline, CDR1 is SNHLY, CDR2 FYNNEI. Trimming cost V 6 bases and J 4 bases; bases outside gene matches: 11. This CDR3 is CASSVQDRIGTEAFF. The DNA of the CDR3 is TGTGCCAGCAGCGTTCAGGACAGGATCGGCACTGAAGCTTTCTTT. The whole variable domain, filled in from reference TRBV2 and TRBJ1-1, reads EPEVTQTPSHQVTQMGQEVILRCVPISNHLYFYWYRQILGQKVEFLVSFYNNEISEKSEIFDDQFSVERPDGSNFTLKIRSTKLEDSAMYFCASSVQDRIGTEAFFGQGTRLTVV.

J is TRBJ2-7 and V is TRBV2; D gene ambiguous. The CDR3 covers 14 residues. The germline V gene encodes CDR1 SNHLY and CDR2 FYNNEI. The ends were cut back, 5 bases at V and 3 bases at J, with 14 bases in the middle. The chain's CDR3 is CASSFPGRVYEQYF. In DNA, the CDR3 is TGTGCCAGCAGTTTCCCCGGCAGAGTCTACGAGCAGTACTTC.

The genes are TRBV10-3 and TRBJ2-7, with unresolved D. The CDR3 is 10 amino acids. V was trimmed by 7 bases and J by 5 bases, leaving 6 bases between them. Germline CDR1 reads ENHRY; CDR2 reads SYGVKD. For the CDR3, the DNA is TGTGCCATCAAGGGCGACGAGCAGTACTTC. Residues: CAIKGDEQYF.

The genes are TRBV19 and TRBJ1-5; a weak D match, TRBD1 (5 bases). Germline CDR1 reads LNHDA; CDR2 reads SQIVND (reference sequence). The CDR3 contains 15 residues. V gave up 3 bases and J gave up 1 base, with 10 bases separating them. The CDR3 nucleotides are TGTGCCAGTAGTATTCTAGGGACGAGCAATCAGCCCCAGCATTTT. Its protein product is CASSILGTSNQPQHF.

This clonotype was seen at least ten times. The V and J genes are TRBV29-1 and TRBJ2-2; D gene ambiguous. Germline V gene data show CDR1 as SQVTM and CDR2 as ANQGSEA. The V and J ends lost 3 bases and 5 bases respectively, with 1 base between them. The CDR3 loop spans 10 amino acids. CDR3 residues: CSVETGELFF. CDR3 DNA sequence: TGCAGCGTTGAGACCGGGGAGCTGTTTTTT.

The chain employs TRBV7-8 and TRBJ2-7; perhaps D is TRBD1 or TRBD2 (5 bases each). Germline-derived CDR1 and CDR2 are SGHVS and FQNEAQ. The CDR3 length is 16 residues. Trimming removed 5 bases from V and 7 bases from J, with 24 bases in between. The CDR3, as DNA: TGTGCCAGCAGCCCCCGGGACCCTTTGTCCCCAAGTGAGCAGTACTTC. It codes for CASSPRDPLSPSEQYF.

This clonotype was detected only a few times. This sequence joins TRBV25-1 and TRBJ2-1; weak D call: TRBD2 (5 bases). In germline, CDR1 is MGHDK, CDR2 SYGVNS. The V and J ends lost 9 bases and 5 bases respectively, with 20 bases between them. This CDR3 has 15 amino acids. The CDR3 nucleotides are TGTGCCAGTATGGGCGCGGGCTCCTTGAACAATGAGCAGTTCTTC. Its protein product is CASMGAGSLNNEQFF.

This clonotype was seen ten or more times. The chain combines TRBV11-2 with TRBJ1-5, with 8 bases aligning to TRBD1. Germline CDR1 reads SGHAT; CDR2 reads FQNNGV. The CDR3 length is 15 residues. The V gene end was trimmed by 1 base and the J gene end by 3 bases; junction bases not matched to a gene: 2. In DNA form, the CDR3 reads TGTGCCAGCAGCTTAGGGACAGGGATCAATCAGCCCCAGCATTTT. It translates to CASSLGTGINQPQHF. Full variable domain (missing parts from reference TRBV11-2 and TRBJ1-5): EAGVAQSPRYKIIEKRQSVAFWCNPISGHATLYWYQQILGQGPKLLIQFQNNGVVDDSQLPKDRFSAERLKGVDSTLKIQPAKLEDSAVYLCASSLGTGINQPQHFGDGTRLSIL.

This chain links TRBV29-1 with TRBJ2-6, with D unclear. The tail of the sequence fits TRBJ2-4 better, so the J call may be wrong. This CDR3 region has 11 residues. Germline V lookup: CDR1 SQVTM, CDR2 ANQGSEA. The CDR3 reads CSVDVGNIQYF. In DNA form, the CDR3 reads TGCAGCGTTGATGTGGGAAACATTCAGTACTTC.

The V gene is TRBV12-3 or TRBV12-4, the J gene TRBJ1-1, with TRBD1 identical over 7 bases. The V segment lost 8 bases and the J segment 5 bases; nucleotides outside the gene matches: 11. The CDR3 is 14 residues long. CDR3 protein: CASRWGRGKTEAFF. The CDR3 nucleotides read TGTGCCAGCCGCTGGGGCAGGGGGAAGACTGAAGCTTTCTTT.

This clonotype was seen many times. The chain is built from TRBV24-1 and TRBJ1-2; possibly TRBD1 for D (5 bases). CDR1 is KGHDR and CDR2 is SFDVKD in the germline V gene. This CDR3 is built from 16 residues. Trimming removed 4 bases from V and 6 bases from J, with 20 bases in between. CDR3 loop: CATSDATRVGLDGYTF. CDR3 DNA: TGTGCCACCAGTGACGCAACCAGGGTAGGCTTGGATGGCTACACCTTC.

This clonotype was observed a few times. V and J are TRBV12-5 and TRBJ2-7; D gene uncertain. CDR1 is LGHNT and CDR2 is FRNRAP in the germline V gene. CDR3 length equals 13 residues. This chain's CDR3 is CASSQGRNYEQYF. For the CDR3, the DNA is TGTGCCAGCAGCCAAGGAAGGAATTACGAGCAGTACTTC. The full variable domain, its missing parts supplied by reference TRBV12-5 and TRBJ2-7, is DARVTQTPRHKVTEMGQEVTMRCQPILGHNTVFWYRQTMMQGLELLAYFRNRAPLDDSGMPKDRFSAEMPDATLATLKIQPSEPRDSAVYFCASSQGRNYEQYFGPGTRLTVT.

The table lists this clonotype with many counts. This chain connects TRBV29-1 to TRBJ1-6; D is undetermined. Deletions cut 3 bases from V and 8 bases from J, with 17 bases between. CDR1 is SQVTM and CDR2 is ANQGSEA in the germline V gene. The CDR3 is 15 amino acids. In DNA form, the CDR3 reads TGCAGCGTTGAGGGCAGATGGGTTTGGTATTCACCCCTCCACTTT. Amino acid sequence: CSVEGRWVWYSPLHF.

About this clonotype: This sequence may be a read error, since a much larger clone differs from it by one base. This rearrangement joins TRBV29-1 to TRBJ1-1; D is unresolved. Between the trimmed V and J ends, which lost 3 bases and 8 bases, there was a span of 7 bases. CDR3 size: 10 residues. CDR1 SQVTM and CDR2 ANQGSEA come from the germline V gene. DNA of the CDR3: TGCAGCGTTGAGCTGACGGAAGCTTTCTTT. This sequence encodes CSVELTEAFF.

The rearrangement links TRBV7-2 to TRBJ1-5, with 7 positions matching TRBD1. V gave up 9 bases and J gave up 3 bases; unmatched junction bases: 8. This CDR3 is 14 amino acids long. Per germline, CDR1 SGHTA and CDR2 FQGNSA. Here the CDR3 reads CASTRTGINQPQHF. CDR3 coding DNA: TGTGCCAGTACCCGGACAGGAATCAATCAGCCCCAGCATTTT.

The chain employs TRBV7-9 and TRBJ2-7; TRBD1 aligns across 7 bases. There are 14 residues in the CDR3. V lost 5 bases, J lost 7 bases, and 11 bases stayed unmatched. Germline lookup yields CDR1 SEHNR and CDR2 FQNEAQ (reference sequence). CDR3 in DNA: TGTGCCAGCAGCCGGACAGGTAACCTGGGTGAGCAGTACTTC. Translating gives CASSRTGNLGEQYF.

The chain uses TRBV10-2 and TRBJ1-1; 9 bases match TRBD1. CDR1 is WSHSY, CDR2 SAAADI, per germline. Germline trimming cut 4 bases from V and 11 bases from J; bases unmatched to any gene: 2. The CDR3 is 11 amino acids. CDR3 nucleotide sequence: TGCGCCAGCAGTGGGGACAGGGTGGCTTTCTTT. Its translation is CASSGDRVAFF.

This clonotype was recorded at least ten times. The gene calls are TRBV29-1 and TRBJ1-1; no clear D. This CDR3 has 13 amino acids. V was clipped by 7 bases and J by 1 base, with 13 bases between them. Germline V lookup: CDR1 SQVTM, CDR2 ANQGSEA. The CDR3 DNA reads as TGCAGCGGAAGCGCGAAGCGGAACACTGAAGCTTTCTTT. Encoded protein: CSGSAKRNTEAFF.

In its sample, this clonotype was seen a few times. CDR3 nucleotides: TGTGCCAGCAGCTTAGAAGTAGGGCCCACTGAAGCTTTCTTT. It translates to CASSLEVGPTEAFF. V usage is TRBV7-6 and J usage is TRBJ1-1, with D uncertain. Germline CDR1 reads SGHVS; CDR2 reads FNYEAQ. This CDR3 comprises 14 residues. V lost 1 base, J lost 4 bases, and 10 bases lay in between.

This chain connects TRBV5-4 to TRBJ1-4, with D unresolved. The germline V gene has CDR1 SGHNT and CDR2 YYREEE (reference sequence). The V end lost 3 bases, the J end lost 3 bases, and 9 bases lay between the germline ends. The CDR3 is made up of 14 amino acids. The CDR3 loop reads CASSSEEANEKLFF. The CDR3 DNA sequence: TGTGCCAGCAGCTCGGAGGAAGCTAATGAAAAACTGTTTTTT. The full variable domain, with the rest looked up from reference TRBV5-4 and TRBJ1-4, is ETGVTQSPTHLIKTRGQQVTLRCSSQSGHNTVSWYQQALGQGPQFIFQYYREEENGRGNFPPRFSGLQFPNYSSELNVNALELDDSALYLCASSSEEANEKLFFGSGTQLSVL.

J is TRBJ2-7 and V is TRBV7-4; D is possibly TRBD2 (5 bases). Germline-derived CDR1 and CDR2 are SGHVT and SQSDAQ. Trimming took off 5 bases at V and 7 bases at J, with 9 bases between the two ends. The CDR3 contains 11 residues. For the CDR3, the DNA is TGTGCCAGCAGCGGCGCGGGTGAGCAGTACTTC. Residues: CASSGAGEQYF.

This clonotype showed up just a few times. CDR3 sequence: CSARDTLEGGELFF. The CDR3 DNA sequence: TGCAGTGCCCGGGACACTTTAGAGGGCGGGGAGCTGTTTTTT. The chain recombines TRBV20-1 with TRBJ2-2, with D maybe TRBD1 (6 bases). This CDR3 region has 14 residues. Germline CDR1 reads DFQATT; CDR2 reads SNEGSKA (reference sequence). V was clipped by 6 bases and J by 7 bases, with 18 bases between them.

The CDR3 sequence is CASSLGIGYEQYF. As DNA, the CDR3 is TGTGCCAGCAGCTTAGGTATCGGCTACGAGCAGTACTTC. The rearrangement joins TRBV7-9 to TRBJ2-7; D is ambiguous. The V and J ends lost 1 base and 3 bases respectively, with 7 bases between them. The CDR3 is made up of 13 amino acids. The germline V gene has CDR1 SEHNR and CDR2 FQNEAQ (reference sequence).

Turning to this clonotype: This may come from a read error, since a much larger clone is one base off. The conserved phenylalanine or tryptophan is not found at the CDR3 terminus, so this likely reflects a read error. The chain joins TRBV19 to TRBJ1-6; D is perhaps TRBD1 (5 bases). CDR3 length equals 14 residues. V lost 4 bases, J lost 8 bases, and 12 bases lay in between. CDR1 is LNHDA, CDR2 SQIVND, per germline (reference sequence). In DNA, the CDR3 is TGTGCCAGTAGTAGGTCAGGGCGCGATTCACCCCTCCACCTT. This encodes CASSRSGRDSPLHL.

Remarks on this clonotype: This CDR3 fails to terminate in the conserved phenylalanine or tryptophan, so it likely reflects a read error. The DNA is left out, because the CDR3 cannot be placed on it with certainty; the CDR3 is given as TCRdb lists it. The V call is TRBV6-1, the J call TRBJ2-6; the table names TRBD2, a call not compared with the DNA. The CDR3 extends over 14 residues, inclusive of both ends. Looked up from germline, CDR1 is MNHNS and CDR2 is SASEGT. CDR3 region: CASSGTLAGGPTIT.

The chain is built from TRBV15 and TRBJ2-5; D is possibly TRBD2 (5 bases). Trimming took 6 bases from V and 1 from J, leaving 9 bases between them. The germline gives CDR1 LNHNV, CDR2 YYDKDF (reference sequence). The CDR3 has 13 residues. CDR3 bases: TGTGCCACCAGTTTCGGACTCCAAGAGACCCAGTACTTC. Protein: CATSFGLQETQYF.

Worth noting for this clonotype: A read error may be the cause here, since a much bigger clone is one base away. This chain connects TRBV7-9 to TRBJ1-6; D uncertain. The CDR3 runs 14 residues. Germline loops: CDR1 SEHNR, CDR2 FQNEAQ (reference sequence). The CDR3 sequence is CAGSSDLYNSPLHF. The CDR3 bases are TGTGCCGGCAGCTCGGACCTCTATAATTCACCCCTCCACTTT.

Regarding this clonotype: A single base separates this from a much larger clone, so it may be a read error. This chain uses TRBV6-5 with TRBJ1-6; D remains ambiguous. Germline loops: CDR1 MNHEY, CDR2 SVGAGI. This CDR3 region has 13 residues. As DNA, the CDR3 is TGTGCCAGCAGTCACTCAAGGAATTCACCCCTCCACTTT. As protein: CASSHSRNSPLHF.

V and J are TRBV20-1 and TRBJ1-2; possibly TRBD1 for D (5 bases). Trimming took off 3 bases at V and 3 bases at J, with 17 bases between the two ends. The CDR3 is made up of 15 amino acids. Germline CDR1 reads DFQATT; CDR2 reads SNEGSKA (reference sequence). CDR3 residues: CSASHLNQGDYGYTF. DNA of the CDR3: TGCAGTGCTAGCCACCTCAATCAGGGAGACTATGGCTACACCTTC.